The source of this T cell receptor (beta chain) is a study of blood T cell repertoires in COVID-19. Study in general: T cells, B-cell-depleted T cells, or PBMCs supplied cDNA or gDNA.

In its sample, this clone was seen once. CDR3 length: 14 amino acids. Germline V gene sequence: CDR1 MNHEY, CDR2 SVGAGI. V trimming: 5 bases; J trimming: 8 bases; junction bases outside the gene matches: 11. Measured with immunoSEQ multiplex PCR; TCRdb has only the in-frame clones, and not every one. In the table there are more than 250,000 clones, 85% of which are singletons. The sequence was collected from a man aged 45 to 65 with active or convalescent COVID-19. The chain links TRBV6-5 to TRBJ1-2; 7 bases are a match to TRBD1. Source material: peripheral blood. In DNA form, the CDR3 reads TGTGCCAGCAGTCCAAGGGACAGCCTGCCGGGCTACACCTTC. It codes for CASSPRDSLPGYTF.